Following are 10 T cell receptor beta chains from one sample sequenced in a study of liver allograft versus peripheral blood T cells. About the study: Comparative analysis was performed on T cell receptor repertoires from transplanted livers and from recipients' peripheral blood.

A single record per CDR3 protein comes from TCRdb applying MiXCR to the reads. In the table there are about 15,000 distinct CDR3 sequences, about 20% of which are singletons. The receptors derive from a human patient who had a liver transplant. Some T cells may originate from the graft donor.

This clonotype was seen a few times. The chain joins TRBV5-1 to TRBJ1-1; maybe TRBD1 (5 bases). With 4 bases removed from V and 0 bases from J, the gap between germline ends came to 10 bases. This CDR3 is 14 amino acids long. Looked up from germline, CDR1 is SGHRS and CDR2 is YFSETQ. DNA for the CDR3: TGCGCCAGCAGCGAGACAGCTATGAACACTGAAGCTTTCTTT. Translation: CASSETAMNTEAFF.

This clonotype was picked up many times. The CDR3 reads CASLGSTEAFF. CDR3 nucleotide sequence: TGTGCCAGTCTCGGCTCGACTGAAGCTTTCTTT. This sequence joins TRBV6-2 or TRBV6-3 and TRBJ1-1, with no clear D. V gave up 9 bases and J gave up 5 bases, with 10 bases separating them. The CDR3 extends over 11 amino acids. CDR1 is MNHEY and CDR2 is SVGEGT in the germline V gene.

This clonotype was detected only a few times. The gene calls are TRBV19 and TRBJ1-1, with D possibly TRBD1 on 5 matching bases. In germline, CDR1 is LNHDA, CDR2 SQIVND (reference sequence). V gave up 5 bases and J gave up 1 base, with 8 bases separating them. The CDR3 is 13 residues long. The CDR3 bases are TGTGCCAGTAGTTGGGGGGGGAACACTGAAGCTTTCTTT. It yields the protein CASSWGGNTEAFF.

Within the sample, this clonotype is medium-sized. This rearrangement joins TRBV10-3 to TRBJ1-1; maybe TRBD1 (5 bases). The germline CDR1 and CDR2 sequences are ENHRY and SYGVKD. With 7 bases removed from V and 1 base from J, the gap between germline ends came to 10 bases. This CDR3 contains 13 residues. CDR3 nucleotide sequence: TGTGCCATCATGGCAGGGTGGAACACTGAAGCTTTCTTT. Encoded protein: CAIMAGWNTEAFF.

By proportion, this clonotype is medium-sized. The gene calls are TRBV18 and TRBJ1-1; D is unclear. Germline V gene sequence: CDR1 KGHSH, CDR2 LQKENI. Trimming took 3 bases from V and 6 from J, leaving 11 bases between them. This CDR3 region has 13 residues. DNA for the CDR3: TGTGCCAGCTCACCGAGAGGAGTCTCTGAAGCTTTCTTT. Translating gives CASSPRGVSEAFF. Using reference TRBV18 and TRBJ1-1 for the parts outside the CDR3, the full variable domain is NAGVMQNPRHLVRRRGQEARLRCSPMKGHSHVYWYRQLPEEGLKFMVYLQKENIIDESGMPKERFSAEFPKEGPSILRIQQVVRGDSAAYFCASSPRGVSEAFFGQGTRLTVV.

The gene calls are TRBV12-3 or TRBV12-4 and TRBJ1-1; D may be TRBD1 (5 bases). Trimming cost V 3 bases and J 1 base, with 12 bases left between them. The CDR3 is 15 amino acids. The CDR3 loop reads CASSLVEGQNTEAFF. The DNA for the CDR3 is TGTGCCAGCAGTTTGGTTGAGGGGCAGAACACTGAAGCTTTCTTT.

Sample share makes this clonotype medium-sized. The J gene is TRBJ1-1, the V gene TRBV29-1; D possibly corresponds to TRBD1 (6 bases). Trimming took off 4 bases at V and 0 bases at J, with 15 bases between the two ends. CDR3 size: 15 residues. Germline V CDR1 and CDR2: SQVTM, ANQGSEA. Here the CDR3 DNA reads TGCAGCGTTGCGGATCTACAGGGCCTGAACACTGAAGCTTTCTTT. Translation: CSVADLQGLNTEAFF.

The V call is TRBV6-6, the J call TRBJ1-2; 9 positions agree with TRBD1. Trimming cost V 4 bases and J 4 bases; bases outside gene matches: 16. The CDR3 is 18 amino acids. Germline assignment: CDR1 MNHNY and CDR2 SVGAGI (reference sequence). CDR3 region: CASSSNRGQGLFLYGYTF. The CDR3, as DNA: TGTGCCAGCAGTTCAAATCGGGGACAGGGATTATTTCTCTATGGCTACACCTTC.

By its share, this clonotype is medium-sized. V and J are TRBV6-2 or TRBV6-3 and TRBJ1-2; 7 nucleotides agree with TRBD1. Trimming took 6 bases from V and 5 from J; bases not matched to a gene: 9. CDR3 length: 14 residues. The germline V gene encodes CDR1 MNHEY and CDR2 SVGEGT. Here the CDR3 reads CASRNADRDYGYTF. The CDR3 region has the DNA TGTGCCAGCAGAAATGCCGACAGGGATTATGGCTACACCTTC.

This clonotype showed up just a few times. The V and J genes are TRBV19 and TRBJ1-1, with unresolved D. This CDR3 has 16 residues. The V gene lost 2 bases and the J gene lost 2 bases, with 15 bases spanning the gap. The germline V gene encodes CDR1 LNHDA and CDR2 SQIVND (reference sequence). CDR3 amino acids: CASSISREEYNTEAFF. The CDR3 nucleotides read TGTGCCAGTAGTATAAGTCGTGAGGAATACAACACTGAAGCTTTCTTT.